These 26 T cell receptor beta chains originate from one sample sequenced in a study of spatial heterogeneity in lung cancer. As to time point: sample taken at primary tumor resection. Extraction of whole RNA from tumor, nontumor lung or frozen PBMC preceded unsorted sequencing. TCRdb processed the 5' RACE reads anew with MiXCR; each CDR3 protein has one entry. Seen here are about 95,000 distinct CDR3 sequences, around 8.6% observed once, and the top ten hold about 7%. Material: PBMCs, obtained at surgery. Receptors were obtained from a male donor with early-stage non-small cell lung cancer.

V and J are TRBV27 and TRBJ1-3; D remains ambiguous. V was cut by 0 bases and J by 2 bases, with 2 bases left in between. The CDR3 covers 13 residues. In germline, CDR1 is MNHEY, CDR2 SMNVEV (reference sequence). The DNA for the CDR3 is TGTGCCAGCAGTTTATCCCCTGGAAACACCATATATTTT. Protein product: CASSLSPGNTIYF.

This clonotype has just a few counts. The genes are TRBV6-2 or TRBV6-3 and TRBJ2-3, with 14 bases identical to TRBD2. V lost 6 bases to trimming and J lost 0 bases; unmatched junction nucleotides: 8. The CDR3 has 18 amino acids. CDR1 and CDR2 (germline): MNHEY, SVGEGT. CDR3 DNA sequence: TGTGCCAGCAGCCCTGGACTAGCGGGGGGTACTAGCACAGATACGCAGTATTTT. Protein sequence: CASSPGLAGGTSTDTQYF.

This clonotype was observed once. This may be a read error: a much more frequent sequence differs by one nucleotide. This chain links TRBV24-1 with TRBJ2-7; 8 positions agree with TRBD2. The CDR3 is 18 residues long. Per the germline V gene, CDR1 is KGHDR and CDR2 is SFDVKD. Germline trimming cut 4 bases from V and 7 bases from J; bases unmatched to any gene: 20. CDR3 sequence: CATSDGPGGITRLSEQYF. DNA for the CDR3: TGTGCCACCAGTGACGGACCGGGAGGGATTACTCGATTGAGTGAGCAGTACTTC.

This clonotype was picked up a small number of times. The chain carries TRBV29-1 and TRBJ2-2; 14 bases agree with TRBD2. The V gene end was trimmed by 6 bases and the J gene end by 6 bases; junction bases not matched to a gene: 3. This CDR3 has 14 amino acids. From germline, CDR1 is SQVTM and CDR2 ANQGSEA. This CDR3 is CSVGLAGGAGELFF. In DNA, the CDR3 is TGCAGCGTAGGACTAGCGGGAGGAGCCGGGGAGCTGTTTTTT.

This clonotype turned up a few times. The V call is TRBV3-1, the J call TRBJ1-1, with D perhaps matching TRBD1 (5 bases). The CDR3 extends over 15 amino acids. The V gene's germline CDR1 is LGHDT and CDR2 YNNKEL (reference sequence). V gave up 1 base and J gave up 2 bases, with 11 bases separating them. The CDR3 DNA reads TGTGCCAGCAGCCAAGGTTCCAGGGACAACACTGAAGCTTTCTTT. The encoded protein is CASSQGSRDNTEAFF.

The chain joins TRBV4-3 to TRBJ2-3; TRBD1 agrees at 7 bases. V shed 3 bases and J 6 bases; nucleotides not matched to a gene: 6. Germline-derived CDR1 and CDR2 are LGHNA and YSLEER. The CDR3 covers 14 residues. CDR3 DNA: TGCGCCAGCAGCCACGGCCAGACAGGGGATACGCAGTATTTT. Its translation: CASSHGQTGDTQYF.

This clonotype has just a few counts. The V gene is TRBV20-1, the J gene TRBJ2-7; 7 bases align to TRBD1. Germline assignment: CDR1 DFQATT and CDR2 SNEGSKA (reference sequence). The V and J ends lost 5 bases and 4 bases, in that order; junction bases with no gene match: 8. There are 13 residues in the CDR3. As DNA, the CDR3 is TGCAGTGCTCCCTCCGGGACAGTGTACGAGCAGTACTTC. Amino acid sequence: CSAPSGTVYEQYF.

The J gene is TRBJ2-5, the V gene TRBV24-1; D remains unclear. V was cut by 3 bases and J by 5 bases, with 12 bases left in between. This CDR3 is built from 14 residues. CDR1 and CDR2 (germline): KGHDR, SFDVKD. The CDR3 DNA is TGTGCCACCAGTGATCCTCGAGGCTCCGAGACCCAGTACTTC. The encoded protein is CATSDPRGSETQYF.

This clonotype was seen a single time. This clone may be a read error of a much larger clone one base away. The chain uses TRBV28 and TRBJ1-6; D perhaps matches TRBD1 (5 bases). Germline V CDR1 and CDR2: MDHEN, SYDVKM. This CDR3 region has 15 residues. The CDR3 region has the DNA TGTGTCAGCAGTTTAGGGATTGGTCGGGGGTCACCCCTCCACTTT. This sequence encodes CVSSLGIGRGSPLHF.

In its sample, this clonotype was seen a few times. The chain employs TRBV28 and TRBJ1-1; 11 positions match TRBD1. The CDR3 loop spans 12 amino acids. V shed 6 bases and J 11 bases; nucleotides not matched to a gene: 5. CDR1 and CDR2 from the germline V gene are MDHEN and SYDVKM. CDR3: CASRDRGRGAFF. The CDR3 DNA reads TGTGCCAGCAGGGACAGGGGGCGCGGGGCTTTCTTT.

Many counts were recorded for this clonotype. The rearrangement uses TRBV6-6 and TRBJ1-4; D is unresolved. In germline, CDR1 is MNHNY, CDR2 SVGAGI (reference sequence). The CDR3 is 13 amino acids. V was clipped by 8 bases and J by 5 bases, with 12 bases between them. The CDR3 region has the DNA TGTGCCAGCCTATTAGGGCCCAATGAAAAACTGTTTTTT. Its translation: CASLLGPNEKLFF.

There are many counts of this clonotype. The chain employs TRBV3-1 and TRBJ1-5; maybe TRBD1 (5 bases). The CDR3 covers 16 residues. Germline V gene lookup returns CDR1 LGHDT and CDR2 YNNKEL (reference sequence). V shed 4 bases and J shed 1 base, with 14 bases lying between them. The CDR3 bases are TGTGCCAGCAGCCCTTCTAATGGGGGGAGCAATCAGCCCCAGCATTTT. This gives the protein CASSPSNGGSNQPQHF.

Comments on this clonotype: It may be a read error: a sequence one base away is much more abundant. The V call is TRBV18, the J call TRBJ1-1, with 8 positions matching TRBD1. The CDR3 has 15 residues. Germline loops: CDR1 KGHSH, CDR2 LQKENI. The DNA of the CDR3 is TGTGTCAGCTCACCACCGACAGGGGCTTACACTGAAGCTTTCTTT. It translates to CVSSPPTGAYTEAFF.

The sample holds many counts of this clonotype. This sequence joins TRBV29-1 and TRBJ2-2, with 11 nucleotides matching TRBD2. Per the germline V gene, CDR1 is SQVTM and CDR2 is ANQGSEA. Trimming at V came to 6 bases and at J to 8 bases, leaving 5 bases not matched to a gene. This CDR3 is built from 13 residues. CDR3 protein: CSVSSGRSGELFF. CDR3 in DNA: TGCAGCGTGTCTAGCGGGAGGTCTGGGGAGCTGTTTTTT.

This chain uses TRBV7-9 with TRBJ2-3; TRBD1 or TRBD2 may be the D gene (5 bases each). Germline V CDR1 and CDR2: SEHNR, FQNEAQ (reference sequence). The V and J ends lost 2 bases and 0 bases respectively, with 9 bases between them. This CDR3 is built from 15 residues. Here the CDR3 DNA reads TGTGCCAGCAGCTTAAGGGGAGCTAGCACAGATACGCAGTATTTT. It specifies CASSLRGASTDTQYF.

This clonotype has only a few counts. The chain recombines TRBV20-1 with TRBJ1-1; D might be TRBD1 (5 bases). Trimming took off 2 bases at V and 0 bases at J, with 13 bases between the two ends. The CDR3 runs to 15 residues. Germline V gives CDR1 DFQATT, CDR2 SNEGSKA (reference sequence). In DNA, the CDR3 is TGCAGTGCTAGACCCCTGGGGGGACTGAACACTGAAGCTTTCTTT. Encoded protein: CSARPLGGLNTEAFF.

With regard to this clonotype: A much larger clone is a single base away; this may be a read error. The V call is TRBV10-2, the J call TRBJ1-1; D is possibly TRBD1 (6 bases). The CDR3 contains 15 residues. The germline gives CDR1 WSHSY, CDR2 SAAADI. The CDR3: CAGSDGWGRETEAFF. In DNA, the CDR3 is TGCGCCGGCAGTGATGGTTGGGGGCGCGAGACTGAAGCTTTCTTT.

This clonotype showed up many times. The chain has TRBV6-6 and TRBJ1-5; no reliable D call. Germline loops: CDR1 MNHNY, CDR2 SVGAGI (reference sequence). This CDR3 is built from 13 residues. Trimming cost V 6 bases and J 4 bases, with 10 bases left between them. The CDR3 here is CASRPFANQPQHF. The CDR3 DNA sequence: TGTGCCAGCAGGCCGTTCGCAAATCAGCCCCAGCATTTT.

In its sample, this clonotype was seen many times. The CDR3 loop reads CASSVGNREGQPQHF. The CDR3, as DNA: TGTGCCAGCAGCGTGGGGAACAGGGAGGGTCAGCCCCAGCATTTT. The V gene is TRBV2, the J gene TRBJ1-5, with D possibly TRBD1 on 6 matching bases. CDR3 length: 15 residues. Germline values: CDR1 SNHLY, CDR2 FYNNEI. V lost 6 bases, J lost 6 bases, and 18 bases lay in between.

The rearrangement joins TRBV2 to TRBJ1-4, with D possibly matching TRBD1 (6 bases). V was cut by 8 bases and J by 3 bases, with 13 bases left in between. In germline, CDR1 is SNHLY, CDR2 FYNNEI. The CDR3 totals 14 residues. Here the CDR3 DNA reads TGTGCCAGCGGTCGGGGGCGCGCTAATGAAAAACTGTTTTTT. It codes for CASGRGRANEKLFF.

The CDR3 protein is CASSVDSITDTQYF. CDR3 nucleotides: TGTGCCAGCAGCGTCGACAGCATCACAGATACGCAGTATTTT. The chain links TRBV9 to TRBJ2-3, with D perhaps TRBD1 (5 bases). CDR1 is SGDLS, CDR2 YYNGEE, per germline. V lost 2 bases and J lost 2, with 9 bases in between. The CDR3 is 14 residues long.

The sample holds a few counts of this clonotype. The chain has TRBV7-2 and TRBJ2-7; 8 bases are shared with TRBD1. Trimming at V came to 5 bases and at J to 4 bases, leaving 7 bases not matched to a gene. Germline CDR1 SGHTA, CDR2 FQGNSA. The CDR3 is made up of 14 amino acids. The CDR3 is CASSKGQATYEQYF. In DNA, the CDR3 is TGTGCCAGCAGCAAGGGACAGGCGACTTACGAGCAGTACTTC.

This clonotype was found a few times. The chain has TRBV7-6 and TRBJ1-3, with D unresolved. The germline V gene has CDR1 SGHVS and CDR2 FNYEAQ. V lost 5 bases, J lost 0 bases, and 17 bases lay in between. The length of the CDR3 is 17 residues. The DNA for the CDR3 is TGTGCCAGCAGCCCCGTAGGACTCGCGGACTCTGGAAACACCATATATTTT. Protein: CASSPVGLADSGNTIYF.

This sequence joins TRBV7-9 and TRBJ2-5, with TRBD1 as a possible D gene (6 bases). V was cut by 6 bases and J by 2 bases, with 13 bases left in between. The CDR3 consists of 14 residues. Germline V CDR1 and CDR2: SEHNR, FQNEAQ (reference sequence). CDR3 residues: CASRSNRDQETQYF. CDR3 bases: TGTGCCAGCAGGTCTAACAGGGATCAAGAGACCCAGTACTTC.

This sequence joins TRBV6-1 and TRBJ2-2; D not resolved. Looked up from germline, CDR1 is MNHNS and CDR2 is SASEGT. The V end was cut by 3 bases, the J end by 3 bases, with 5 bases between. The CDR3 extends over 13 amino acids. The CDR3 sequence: CASSEDYTGELFF. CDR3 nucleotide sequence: TGTGCCAGCAGTGAGGATTACACCGGGGAGCTGTTTTTT.

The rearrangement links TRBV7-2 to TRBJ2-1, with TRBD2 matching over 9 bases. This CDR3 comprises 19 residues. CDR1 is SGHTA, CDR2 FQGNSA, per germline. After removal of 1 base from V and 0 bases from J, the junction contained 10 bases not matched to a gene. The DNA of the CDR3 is TGTGCCAGCAGCTTAGGGCCAGCGGGAGGTCCTAGCTCCTACAATGAGCAGTTCTTC. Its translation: CASSLGPAGGPSSYNEQFF.